Below are 23 T cell receptor beta chains sequenced from a single sample in a study of molecular identifiers for immune sequencing clone quantification. Via MiXCR, TCRdb re-called the PCR reads, giving one row per CDR3 protein. The table has roughly 630,000 distinct CDR3 sequences, less than 30% seen once. Sequenced material: naive CD8+ T cells from blood, with Jurkat cell RNA spiked in. The subset denotes: FACS-sorted CD8+CD4-CCR7+CD45RA+ naive T cells. The receptor source for this set is a human donor in good health. Some libraries in this study had Jurkat cell RNA spiked in.

This clonotype was seen many times. J is TRBJ2-1 and V is TRBV28, with TRBD2 matching 7 bases. With V trimmed by 3 bases and J by 2 bases, 7 bases remained unmatched. CDR3 length: 16 residues. The germline V gene encodes CDR1 MDHEN and CDR2 SYDVKM. CDR3 in amino acids: CASSFELAETYNEQFF. CDR3 nucleotide sequence: TGTGCCAGCAGTTTCGAGCTAGCGGAGACCTACAATGAGCAGTTCTTC.

This clonotype was observed a handful of times. The chain recombines TRBV7-9 with TRBJ1-1, with D unresolved. CDR1 is SEHNR and CDR2 is FQNEAQ in the germline V gene (reference sequence). V dropped 5 bases and J dropped 1 base, with 14 bases sitting between them. This CDR3 region has 15 residues. The CDR3, as DNA: TGTGCCAGCAGCCGCCCACCCGCAGGGAACACTGAAGCTTTCTTT. Protein: CASSRPPAGNTEAFF.

CDR3 region: CASTNKGGPGGDTQYF. The CDR3 DNA is TGTGCCAGTACGAATAAGGGTGGGCCTGGGGGGGATACGCAGTATTTT. The rearrangement links TRBV19 to TRBJ2-3, with TRBD2 as a possible D gene (6 bases). Between the trimmed V and J ends, which lost 7 bases and 6 bases, there was a span of 23 bases. Germline V gene sequence: CDR1 LNHDA, CDR2 SQIVND (reference sequence). The CDR3 spans 16 residues.

This clonotype was seen repeatedly, ten times or more. This rearrangement joins TRBV7-9 to TRBJ1-1, with 11 bases identical to TRBD1. CDR1 is SEHNR, CDR2 FQNEAQ, per germline (reference sequence). V dropped 0 bases and J dropped 5; count of bases not matched to a gene: 2. The CDR3 loop spans 15 amino acids. CDR3 residues: CASSLADRGQTEAFF. CDR3 bases: TGTGCCAGCAGCTTAGCGGACAGGGGGCAAACTGAAGCTTTCTTT.

As for this clonotype: Relative to the germline gene, one junction end is altered; a read error may explain this. The rearrangement uses TRBV19 and TRBJ1-5; D call uncertain. CDR1 LNHDA and CDR2 SQIVND come from the germline V gene (reference sequence). The CDR3 loop spans 13 amino acids. CDR3 coding DNA: TGTGCCAGTAGTGTCCGGAGGACTCCGCCCCCGCATTTT. This gives the protein CASSVRRTPPPHF.

The V call is TRBV7-9, the J call TRBJ1-4; unclear D gene. Germline lookup yields CDR1 SEHNR and CDR2 FQNEAQ (reference sequence). This CDR3 comprises 13 residues. Trimming removed 4 bases from V and 6 bases from J, with 9 bases in between. This chain's CDR3 is CASSSRLDEKLFF. The CDR3 DNA is TGTGCCAGCAGCTCCCGATTGGATGAAAAACTGTTTTTT.

This clonotype was picked up a small number of times. V is TRBV2 and J is TRBJ2-7; 13 bases map to TRBD2. V lost 6 bases and J lost 3; bases outside the gene matches: 5. Germline CDR1 SNHLY, CDR2 FYNNEI. CDR3 length: 15 amino acids. The CDR3 is CASRGTSGTVYEQYF. As DNA, the CDR3 is TGTGCCAGCAGAGGGACTAGCGGGACTGTCTACGAGCAGTACTTC.

The chain combines TRBV6-1 with TRBJ2-5; the D gene is possibly TRBD2 (8 bases). Trimming removed 7 bases at V and 5 bases at J, with 23 bases between. The CDR3 totals 16 residues. Germline-derived CDR1 and CDR2 are MNHNS and SASEGT. The CDR3 region has the DNA TGTGCCAGCAACCCCCCCCGGGAGGGGGCGACGGAGACCCAGTACTTC. Translated: CASNPPREGATETQYF.

This clonotype was found many times. V usage is TRBV7-9 and J usage is TRBJ2-3, with no clear D. Deletions cut 5 bases from V and 2 bases from J, with 14 bases between. This CDR3 has 15 residues. Germline V lookup: CDR1 SEHNR, CDR2 FQNEAQ (reference sequence). CDR3 amino acids: CASSTPSAHTDTQYF. The CDR3 coding sequence is TGTGCCAGCAGCACTCCCTCGGCCCACACAGATACGCAGTATTTT.

The table lists this clonotype with a few counts. The V and J genes are TRBV19 and TRBJ2-3; the match to TRBD2 covers 13 bases. Germline CDR1 LNHDA, CDR2 SQIVND (reference sequence). The CDR3 sequence is 18 residues long. Germline trimming cut 6 bases from V and 5 bases from J; bases unmatched to any gene: 14. The CDR3 sequence: CASRQGLAGAFHEDTQYF. In DNA, the CDR3 is TGTGCCAGTAGACAAGGACTAGCGGGAGCCTTCCACGAAGATACGCAGTATTTT.

The gene calls are TRBV30 and TRBJ1-1; a weak D match, TRBD1 (6 bases). The V gene lost 5 bases and the J gene lost 3 bases, with 22 bases spanning the gap. Germline V gives CDR1 GTSNPN, CDR2 SVGIG (reference sequence). The CDR3 consists of 16 residues. This CDR3 is CAWAGAEDRLDTEAFF. DNA of the CDR3: TGTGCCTGGGCGGGGGCCGAGGACCGGTTGGACACTGAAGCTTTCTTT.

This chain joins TRBV20-1 and TRBJ2-7; D possibly matches TRBD1 or TRBD2 (6 bases each). The V end was cut by 3 bases, the J end by 5 bases, with 17 bases between. Looked up from germline, CDR1 is DFQATT and CDR2 is SNEGSKA (reference sequence). CDR3 length equals 14 residues. The CDR3 loop reads CSASGDRSGHEQYF. CDR3 nucleotides: TGCAGTGCTAGCGGAGACAGGAGCGGGCACGAGCAGTACTTC.

This clonotype was seen a handful of times. This rearrangement joins TRBV12-3 or TRBV12-4 to TRBJ2-5; 7 bases match TRBD1. J gave up 2 bases and V 2 bases, and 2 bases lay outside the gene matches. The CDR3 contains 14 residues. The CDR3 nucleotides are TGTGCCAGCAGTTTACAGGGACAGCAAGAGACCCAGTACTTC. Protein: CASSLQGQQETQYF.

With regard to this clonotype: This sequence may be a read error, since a much larger clone differs from it by one base. The rearrangement joins TRBV10-2 to TRBJ1-5; no clear D. V lost 4 bases and J 7 bases, leaving 17 bases between the germline ends. The length of the CDR3 is 15 residues. Germline V gene data show CDR1 as WSHSY and CDR2 as SAAADI. The CDR3 sequence is CASSGFPGTGQPQHF. The CDR3 nucleotides read TGCGCCAGCAGTGGGTTCCCCGGTACGGGGCAGCCCCAGCATTTT.

This clonotype was observed a single time. The chain's CDR3 is CASGGWGLPPPQHF. The CDR3 DNA sequence: TGTGCCAGTGGCGGCTGGGGGTTGCCTCCGCCCCAGCATTTT. The chain uses TRBV19 and TRBJ1-5; maybe TRBD1 (5 bases). V was shortened by 8 bases and J by 9 bases, with 20 bases between the two germline ends. Germline V gene lookup returns CDR1 LNHDA and CDR2 SQIVND (reference sequence). CDR3 length equals 14 residues.

Remarks on this clonotype: Being one base from a much bigger clone, this may be a read error. The missing conserved phenylalanine or tryptophan at the end of this CDR3 makes a read error likely. CDR3 DNA: TGCGCCAGCAGCCAAGATGTTCCGGACACCGGGGAGCTGTTTCTT. Translation: CASSQDVPDTGELFL. This chain joins TRBV4-3 and TRBJ2-2, with D hard to call. Per the germline V gene, CDR1 is LGHNA and CDR2 is YSLEER. Trimming cost V 0 bases and J 3 bases, with 8 bases left between them. CDR3 length: 15 amino acids.

This clonotype has more than one count but fewer than ten. The chain employs TRBV6-6 and TRBJ2-2; maybe TRBD1 (6 bases). Germline V lookup: CDR1 MNHNY, CDR2 SVGAGI (reference sequence). Trimming pared 2 bases from V and 1 base from J, leaving 8 bases between. The CDR3 contains 15 residues. The CDR3, as DNA: TGTGCCAGCAGTTACGGGGGCCGGAACACCGGGGAGCTGTTTTTT. Encoded protein: CASSYGGRNTGELFF.

This clonotype was picked up many times. V is TRBV3-1 and J is TRBJ2-7; 7 bases are a match to TRBD2. V shed 4 bases, J shed 7 bases, and the junction held 10 bases outside the gene matches. Germline V gene lookup returns CDR1 LGHDT and CDR2 YNNKEL (reference sequence). The CDR3 runs 14 residues. The CDR3 sequence: CASSLTQLASEQYF. CDR3 sequence (DNA): TGTGCCAGCAGCCTGACTCAACTAGCGTCTGAGCAGTACTTC.

To note about this clonotype: An end of the junction differs from the germline gene, which may be a read error. The chain has TRBV18 and TRBJ2-7, with TRBD1 identical over 8 bases. The CDR3 is made up of 14 amino acids. Germline CDR1 KGHSH, CDR2 LQKENI. CDR3 coding DNA: TGTGCCAGCTCACCAGGGGCAGGGGGCTACGAGCCGTACTTC. It codes for CASSPGAGGYEPYF.

As for this clonotype: An end of the junction differs from the germline gene, which may be a read error. This sequence joins TRBV29-1 and TRBJ1-1, with D uncertain. This CDR3 is built from 13 residues. The germline gives CDR1 SQVTM, CDR2 ANQGSEA. The CDR3 nucleotides read TGCAGCGTTGAAGTGTGCTATTACACTGAAGCTCTCTTT. It translates to CSVEVCYYTEALF.

This clonotype was picked up one time. This could be a read error, since a much larger clone is one nucleotide away. V and J are TRBV29-1 and TRBJ2-7; D is perhaps TRBD1 (6 bases). Germline V gene lookup returns CDR1 SQVTM and CDR2 ANQGSEA. CDR3 length: 11 amino acids. CDR3 amino acids: CIVSTGNEQYF. CDR3 coding DNA: TGCATCGTCTCAACAGGGAACGAGCAGTACTTC.

This clonotype appeared many times. The chain combines TRBV5-1 with TRBJ2-7, with TRBD1 identical over 8 bases. Germline CDR1 reads SGHRS; CDR2 reads YFSETQ. The V segment lost 4 bases and the J segment 2 bases; nucleotides outside the gene matches: 5. The CDR3 is 14 amino acids. CDR3 loop: CASSGRDRPYEQYF. CDR3 nucleotide sequence: TGCGCCAGCAGCGGGCGGGACAGGCCCTACGAGCAGTACTTC.

The chain couples TRBV10-2 to TRBJ2-3; 13 bases fit TRBD2. The CDR3 sequence is 15 residues long. Unmatched junction bases numbered 3, after V lost 7 bases and J lost 2 bases. CDR1 is WSHSY, CDR2 SAAADI, per germline. The CDR3 sequence is CASTGLAGVTDTQYF. The CDR3 DNA follows: TGCGCCAGCACCGGACTAGCGGGGGTCACAGATACGCAGTATTTT.